These T cell receptor beta chains were read from a single sample in a study of cytomegalovirus exposure and HLA in healthy donors. Generated by immunoSEQ multiplex PCR, the TCRdb table keeps only in-frame clones and is missing some. Here the sample spans tens of thousands of clones, 94% being singletons. The sequencing sample was made of PBMCs. The origin of the receptors is a woman aged 18-35 years in good health and CMV-seronegative. Each CDR3 is given with its conserved first and last residue. Fields, in order: V gene, D gene, clone size, J gene, CDR3 DNA, CDR3 protein. D genes are given only for firm matches. Size is stated for part of the rows, as once, few or many counts, or as a class when the clone is expanded.

TRBV18	.	.	TRBJ2-1	TGTGCCAGCTCACCCAACAGGAACAATGAGCAGTTCTTC	CASSPNRNNEQFF
TRBV6-1	TRBD1	.	TRBJ1-3	TGTGCCAGCAGTGGACTGACAGGGGCGGATGGAAACACCATATATTTT	CASSGLTGADGNTIYF
TRBV28	TRBD1	.	TRBJ2-7	TGTGCCAGCGGGACAGGGCTGTACGAGCAGTACTTC	CASGTGLYEQYF
TRBV28	.	.	TRBJ1-1	TGTGCCAGCAGTTCCCCGGGGAGTAACACTGAAGCTTTCTTT	CASSSPGSNTEAFF
TRBV13	TRBD2	.	TRBJ2-7	TGTGCCAGCAGCGGTTTGAGAGCGGGGGGGTCCTACGAGCAGTACTTC	CASSGLRAGGSYEQYF
TRBV7-2	TRBD2	.	TRBJ2-1	TGTGCCAGCAGCTTAGCGCGGCGGGGGGAAGAGTTCTTC	CASSLARRGEEFF
TRBV18	.	.	TRBJ2-1	TGTGCCAGCTCACCCATTCACTCCTACAATGAGCAGTTCTTC	CASSPIHSYNEQFF
TRBV28	TRBD2	.	TRBJ2-1	TGTGCCATCAAGAGCGGGGGGTCCTACAATGAGCAGTTCTTC	CAIKSGGSYNEQFF
TRBV5-6	TRBD2	.	TRBJ2-3	TGTGCCAGCAGCACACCTAGCGGGGGGGACACAGATACGCAGTATTTT	CASSTPSGGDTDTQYF
TRBV9	TRBD2	.	TRBJ2-3	TGTGCCAGCAGCCCCCGAGAGGGAATAGCGGGGGGGCCAGGGGATACGCAGTATTTT	CASSPREGIAGGPGDTQYF
TRBV7-8	.	.	TRBJ2-3	TGTGCCAGCAGCTTCGTTGGGCCCACAGATACGCAGTATTTT	CASSFVGPTDTQYF
TRBV9	TRBD1	.	TRBJ2-5	TGTGCCAGCAGCTCCGGGACAGCTCAAGGGGCCCAGTACTTC	CASSSGTAQGAQYF
TRBV6-1	TRBD2	.	TRBJ2-2	TGTGCCAGCAGTGATGTGGCGGGGGGGTATGACACCGGGGAGCTGTTTTTT	CASSDVAGGYDTGELFF
TRBV5-1	TRBD1	.	TRBJ2-3	TGCGCCAGCAGCAAGGGACAGGGCATAGATACGCAGTATTTT	CASSKGQGIDTQYF
TRBV5-7	.	.	TRBJ1-6	TGTGCCAGCAGCTTTCGACAGTGCAATTCACCCCTCCACTTT	CASSFRQCNSPLHF
TRBV7-9	TRBD2	.	TRBJ2-7	TGTGCCAGCAGCTTAGCGGCTAGCGGGGGTGGGTACGAGCAGTACTTC	CASSLAASGGGYEQYF
TRBV6-5	TRBD1	.	TRBJ2-4	TGTGCCAGCAGCCCCGACAGGGGGCGGGAAAACATTCAGTACTTC	CASSPDRGRENIQYF
TRBV28	TRBD1	.	TRBJ2-3	TGTGCCAGCAGTGATAGGCGGGACAGGGTACTGGATACGCAGTATTTT	CASSDRRDRVLDTQYF
TRBV27	.	.	TRBJ1-5	TGTGCCAGCAGTTTGGCCTCGACATCCAGACAGCCCCAGCATTTT	CASSLASTSRQPQHF
TRBV7-6	TRBD1	.	TRBJ2-7	TGTGCCAGCAGCTTTCGACCCACCGTACAGACAGGGTCCAACGAGCAGTACTTC	CASSFRPTVQTGSNEQYF
TRBV7-2	.	once	TRBJ1-5	TGTGCCAGCAGCCCCCGGGGGGGGAGCAATCAGCCCCAGCATTTT	CASSPRGGSNQPQHF
TRBV6-1	TRBD1	.	TRBJ2-1	TGTGCCAGCACTTTTGAGACAGGGAGCAATGAGCAGTTCTTC	CASTFETGSNEQFF
TRBV6-5	.	.	TRBJ1-2	TGTGCCAGCTATACTAACTATGGCTACACCTTC	CASYTNYGYTF
TRBV6-1	TRBD1	.	TRBJ2-7	TGTGCCAGCAGCCCCGGGACAGGGGGCTCGCAGTACTTC	CASSPGTGGSQYF
TRBV5-1	TRBD1	.	TRBJ1-1	TGCGCCAGCAGCTTGCGAAACGGACAGGACACTGAAGCTTTCTTT	CASSLRNGQDTEAFF
TRBV28	.	.	TRBJ2-1	TGTGCCAGCTCTGGGGGGTATGAGCAGTTCTTC	CASSGGYEQFF
TRBV20-1	.	.	TRBJ2-1	TGCAGTGCCCCAAGCCCCACTGAGCAGTTCTTC	CSAPSPTEQFF
TRBV5-6	.	.	TRBJ1-5	TGTGCCAGCAGCTCAACAGGGCAGCCCCAGCATTTT	CASSSTGQPQHF
TRBV6-6	.	.	TRBJ1-2	TGTGCCAGCAGATCCGCAGTGACAGGCCACTATGGCTACACCTTC	CASRSAVTGHYGYTF
TRBV9	TRBD1	.	TRBJ2-7	TGTGCCAGCAGCGCCGGGGGGACAGGGGTCTACGAGCAGTACTTC	CASSAGGTGVYEQYF
TRBV7-8	TRBD1	once	TRBJ2-5	TGTGCCAGCAGCTTACCGCAGGGGGCTGATCAAGAGACCCAGTACTTC	CASSLPQGADQETQYF
TRBV10-3	TRBD1	.	TRBJ1-1	TGTGCCATCACCGTACTGACAGGGATGGACACTGAAGCTTTCTTT	CAITVLTGMDTEAFF
TRBV4-1	.	.	TRBJ1-1	TGCGCCAGCAGCCATTTAACAGGGCCCACTGAAGCTTTCTTT	CASSHLTGPTEAFF
TRBV28	.	.	TRBJ1-1	TGTGCCAGTCTAGGGAACACTGAAGCTTTCTTT	CASLGNTEAFF
TRBV7-9	.	.	TRBJ1-3	TGTGCCAGCAGCGAACAGGGAAGCTCTGGAAACACCATATATTTT	CASSEQGSSGNTIYF
TRBV5-1	.	.	TRBJ2-1	TGCGCCAGCAGCTTGGTCCCTAGGAATGAGCAGTTCTTC	CASSLVPRNEQFF
TRBV6-6	TRBD1	.	TRBJ1-3	TGTGCCAGCAGTGACAGGGAGTCTGGAAACACCATATATTTT	CASSDRESGNTIYF
TRBV28	TRBD1	few	TRBJ2-2	TGTGCCAGCAGATACAGGGGCGGCGGGGAGCTGTTTTTT	CASRYRGGGELFF
TRBV29-1	.	.	TRBJ2-6	TGCAGCGTTAAGGCTTCATGGGACATCTCTGGGGCCAACGTCCTGACTTTC	CSVKASWDISGANVLTF
TRBV7-2	TRBD2	.	TRBJ2-3	TGTGCCAGCAGCTTAGGGCCGGGACTAGCGGGGGGGCAGGATACGCAGTATTTT	CASSLGPGLAGGQDTQYF
TRBV6-6	.	.	TRBJ1-4	TGTGCCAGCAGCGAGACAGACGGATCAACTAATGAAAAACTGTTTTTT	CASSETDGSTNEKLFF
TRBV27	.	.	TRBJ1-5	TGTGCCAGCAGGACTACCTATAGCAATCAGCCCCAGCATTTT	CASRTTYSNQPQHF
TRBV7-9	.	.	TRBJ1-4	TGTGCCAGCAGCAGAGACAGTACAACTAATGAAAAACTGTTTTTT	CASSRDSTTNEKLFF
TRBV7-2	.	.	TRBJ2-2	TGTGCCAGCAGCTACGCCCCGGGACTCCCAGGGGAGCTGTTTTTT	CASSYAPGLPGELFF
TRBV11-2	TRBD1	.	TRBJ1-6	TGTGCCAGCAGAGGGACAGGGGGGCGTTCACCCCTCCACTTT	CASRGTGGRSPLHF
TRBV4-1	.	.	TRBJ2-1	TGCGCCAGCAGCCCGAATCCTAGGACTGGTGAGCAGTTCTTC	CASSPNPRTGEQFF
TRBV7-9	TRBD2	.	TRBJ2-1	TGTGCCAGCAGCTGGTCGCGGGGGGGGCCAGGCTCCTACAATGAGCAGTTCTTC	CASSWSRGGPGSYNEQFF
TRBV27	.	.	TRBJ2-1	TGTGCCAGCAGTGGCGGGACCCGAGCCAAGAATGAGCAGTTCTTC	CASSGGTRAKNEQFF